The next 9 T cell receptor beta chains were all read from a single sample in a study of T cell responses to AZD1222 COVID-19 vaccine. Profiling relied on immunoSEQ multiplex PCR, and the TCRdb table lists in-frame clones only, not all of them. The table lists about 35,000 clones, 65% to 90% of them singletons. This specimen consisted of peripheral blood, obtained 28 days after the second AZD1222 dose. The source is an adult who received the AZD1222 COVID-19 vaccine.

The chain combines TRBV11-2 with TRBJ2-7, with a weak D call TRBD2 (5 bases). Germline loops: CDR1 SGHAT, CDR2 FQNNGV. This CDR3 has 15 residues. V was clipped by 5 bases and J by 7 bases, with 21 bases between them. CDR3 DNA: TGTGCCAGCAGCCACTCCCCGGCGGACTCGCGGGAGCAGTACTTC. It translates to CASSHSPADSREQYF.

CDR3 loop: CASSDPPGNEQFF. The CDR3 DNA follows: TGTGCCAGCAGTGACCCCCCCGGCAATGAGCAGTTCTTC. The chain is built from TRBV27 and TRBJ2-1; D is undetermined. Trimming pared 5 bases from V and 6 bases from J, leaving 11 bases between. The germline V gene encodes CDR1 MNHEY and CDR2 SMNVEV (reference sequence). This CDR3 comprises 13 residues.

The chain has TRBV18 and TRBJ1-2, with D possibly being TRBD1 (5 bases). The CDR3 sequence is 15 residues long. Trimming pared 3 bases from V and 3 bases from J, leaving 14 bases between. Germline V gene data show CDR1 as KGHSH and CDR2 as LQKENI. The CDR3 loop is CASSPIRRGDYGYTF. In DNA, the CDR3 is TGTGCCAGCTCACCCATTCGAAGGGGAGACTATGGCTACACCTTC.

The chain carries TRBV10-1 and TRBJ1-1; D gene uncertain. Germline V gene lookup returns CDR1 WNHNN and CDR2 SYGVQD (reference sequence). This CDR3 has 12 residues. The V gene lost 7 bases and the J gene lost 2 bases, with 8 bases spanning the gap. The CDR3 coding sequence is TGCGCCAGCACATCGGGAAACACTGAAGCTTTCTTT. Translating gives CASTSGNTEAFF.

This clone was observed a few times. The V and J genes are TRBV30 and TRBJ1-2; tentative D call: TRBD1 (6 bases). This CDR3 has 12 residues. The germline V gene encodes CDR1 GTSNPN and CDR2 SVGIG (reference sequence). Trimming stripped 3 bases from V and 14 bases from J, with 19 bases between. The CDR3 DNA sequence: TGTGCCTGGAGCCCATCGGACAGATCGGGGACCTTC. It yields the protein CAWSPSDRSGTF.

This clone was picked up a small number of times. The chain has TRBV21-1 and TRBJ1-5; TRBD1 is the table's D call, not checked against the DNA. TRBV21-1 is a pseudogene locus. This CDR3 is 12 amino acids long. CDR3 region: CASSKSNQPQHF. DNA for the CDR3: TGTGCCAGCAGCAAGTCAAATCAGCCCCAGCATTTT.

This rearrangement joins TRBV5-5 to TRBJ1-1, with TRBD1 matching over 7 bases. This CDR3 is 14 amino acids long. V dropped 4 bases and J dropped 0; count of bases not matched to a gene: 3. Germline values: CDR1 SGHKS, CDR2 YYEKEE (reference sequence). CDR3 in amino acids: CASSPQGMNTEAFF. The CDR3 DNA sequence: TGTGCCAGCAGCCCACAGGGGATGAACACTGAAGCTTTCTTT.

Turning to this clone: Germline and junction disagree at one end, which may indicate a read error. The J gene is TRBJ2-7, the V gene TRBV5-1, with TRBD2 matching 8 bases. CDR3 length: 17 residues. Germline V lookup: CDR1 SGHRS, CDR2 YFSETQ. CDR3 nucleotides: TGCGCCAGCAGTTTGGGCTCCGCGGGGGGAAGCTCCTACGAGCAGTACTTC. It encodes CASSLGSAGGSSYEQYF.

This chain connects TRBV18 to TRBJ1-3; 8 bases are shared with TRBD1. Trimming cost V 3 bases and J 6 bases; bases outside gene matches: 7. This CDR3 has 15 amino acids. Per germline, CDR1 KGHSH and CDR2 LQKENI. The CDR3 DNA reads TGTGCCAGCTCACCCCGACAGGGGTTGACAAACACCATATATTTT. Translated: CASSPRQGLTNTIYF.